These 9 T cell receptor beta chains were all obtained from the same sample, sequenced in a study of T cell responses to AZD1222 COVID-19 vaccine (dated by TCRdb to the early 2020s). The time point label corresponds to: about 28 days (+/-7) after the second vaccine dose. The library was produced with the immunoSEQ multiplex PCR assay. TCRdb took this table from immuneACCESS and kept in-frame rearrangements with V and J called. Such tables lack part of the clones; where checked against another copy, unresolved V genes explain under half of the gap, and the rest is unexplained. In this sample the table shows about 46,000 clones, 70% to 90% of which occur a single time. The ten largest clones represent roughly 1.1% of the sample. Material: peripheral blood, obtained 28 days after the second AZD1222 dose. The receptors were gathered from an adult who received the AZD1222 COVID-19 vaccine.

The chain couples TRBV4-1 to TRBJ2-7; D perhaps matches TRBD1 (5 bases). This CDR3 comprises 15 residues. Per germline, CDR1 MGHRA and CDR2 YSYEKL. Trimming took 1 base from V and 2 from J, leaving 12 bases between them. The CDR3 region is CASSQVPDNPYEQYF. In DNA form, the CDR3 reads TGCGCCAGCAGCCAAGTGCCGGACAACCCCTACGAGCAGTACTTC.

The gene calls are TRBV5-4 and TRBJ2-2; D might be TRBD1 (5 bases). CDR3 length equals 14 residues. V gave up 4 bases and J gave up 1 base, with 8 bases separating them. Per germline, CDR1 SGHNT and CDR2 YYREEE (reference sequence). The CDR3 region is CASSIGQNTGELFF. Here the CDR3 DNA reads TGTGCCAGCAGCATTGGACAGAACACCGGGGAGCTGTTTTTT.

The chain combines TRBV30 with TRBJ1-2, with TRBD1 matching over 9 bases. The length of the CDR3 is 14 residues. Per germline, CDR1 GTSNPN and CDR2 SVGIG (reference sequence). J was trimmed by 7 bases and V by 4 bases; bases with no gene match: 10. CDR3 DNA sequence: TGTGCCTGGACCAGGGACAGGGAAAGTTCTGGCTACACCTTC. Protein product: CAWTRDRESSGYTF.

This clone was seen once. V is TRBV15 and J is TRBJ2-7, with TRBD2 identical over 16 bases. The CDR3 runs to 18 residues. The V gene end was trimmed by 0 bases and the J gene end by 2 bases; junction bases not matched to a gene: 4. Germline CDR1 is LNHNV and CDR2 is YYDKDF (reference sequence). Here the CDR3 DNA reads TGTGCCACCAGCAGAGATTTGGGGACTAGCGGGAGGGCCTACGAGCAGTACTTC. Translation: CATSRDLGTSGRAYEQYF.

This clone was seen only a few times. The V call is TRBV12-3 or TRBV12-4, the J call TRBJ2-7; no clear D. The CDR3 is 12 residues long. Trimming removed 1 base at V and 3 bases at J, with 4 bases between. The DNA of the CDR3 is TGTGCCAGCAGTTTAGTATACTACGAGCAGTACTTC. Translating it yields CASSLVYYEQYF.

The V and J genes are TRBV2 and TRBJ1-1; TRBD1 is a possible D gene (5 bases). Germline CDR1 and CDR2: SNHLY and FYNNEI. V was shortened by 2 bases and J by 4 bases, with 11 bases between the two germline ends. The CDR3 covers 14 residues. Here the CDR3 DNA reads TGTGCCAGCAGTGAACGGGCAGGGAGCACTGAAGCTTTCTTT. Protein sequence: CASSERAGSTEAFF.

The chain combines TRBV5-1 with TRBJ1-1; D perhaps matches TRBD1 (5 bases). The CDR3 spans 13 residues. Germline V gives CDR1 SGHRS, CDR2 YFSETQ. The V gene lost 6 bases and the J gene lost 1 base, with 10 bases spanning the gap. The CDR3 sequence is CASTPGPNTEAFF. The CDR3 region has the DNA TGCGCCAGCACCCCGGGACCGAACACTGAAGCTTTCTTT.

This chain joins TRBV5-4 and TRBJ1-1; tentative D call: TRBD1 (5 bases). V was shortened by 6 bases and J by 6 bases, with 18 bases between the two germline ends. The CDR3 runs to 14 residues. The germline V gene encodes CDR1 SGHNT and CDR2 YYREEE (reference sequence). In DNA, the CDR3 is TGTGCCAGCACCCGGGGGGAGGGTGGGGCTGAAGCTTTCTTT. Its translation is CASTRGEGGAEAFF.

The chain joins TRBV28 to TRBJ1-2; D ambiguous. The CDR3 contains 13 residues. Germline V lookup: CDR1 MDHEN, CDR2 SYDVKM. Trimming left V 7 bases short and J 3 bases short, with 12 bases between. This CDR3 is CASTNGVDYGYTF. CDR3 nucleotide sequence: TGTGCCAGCACCAATGGTGTGGACTATGGCTACACCTTC.